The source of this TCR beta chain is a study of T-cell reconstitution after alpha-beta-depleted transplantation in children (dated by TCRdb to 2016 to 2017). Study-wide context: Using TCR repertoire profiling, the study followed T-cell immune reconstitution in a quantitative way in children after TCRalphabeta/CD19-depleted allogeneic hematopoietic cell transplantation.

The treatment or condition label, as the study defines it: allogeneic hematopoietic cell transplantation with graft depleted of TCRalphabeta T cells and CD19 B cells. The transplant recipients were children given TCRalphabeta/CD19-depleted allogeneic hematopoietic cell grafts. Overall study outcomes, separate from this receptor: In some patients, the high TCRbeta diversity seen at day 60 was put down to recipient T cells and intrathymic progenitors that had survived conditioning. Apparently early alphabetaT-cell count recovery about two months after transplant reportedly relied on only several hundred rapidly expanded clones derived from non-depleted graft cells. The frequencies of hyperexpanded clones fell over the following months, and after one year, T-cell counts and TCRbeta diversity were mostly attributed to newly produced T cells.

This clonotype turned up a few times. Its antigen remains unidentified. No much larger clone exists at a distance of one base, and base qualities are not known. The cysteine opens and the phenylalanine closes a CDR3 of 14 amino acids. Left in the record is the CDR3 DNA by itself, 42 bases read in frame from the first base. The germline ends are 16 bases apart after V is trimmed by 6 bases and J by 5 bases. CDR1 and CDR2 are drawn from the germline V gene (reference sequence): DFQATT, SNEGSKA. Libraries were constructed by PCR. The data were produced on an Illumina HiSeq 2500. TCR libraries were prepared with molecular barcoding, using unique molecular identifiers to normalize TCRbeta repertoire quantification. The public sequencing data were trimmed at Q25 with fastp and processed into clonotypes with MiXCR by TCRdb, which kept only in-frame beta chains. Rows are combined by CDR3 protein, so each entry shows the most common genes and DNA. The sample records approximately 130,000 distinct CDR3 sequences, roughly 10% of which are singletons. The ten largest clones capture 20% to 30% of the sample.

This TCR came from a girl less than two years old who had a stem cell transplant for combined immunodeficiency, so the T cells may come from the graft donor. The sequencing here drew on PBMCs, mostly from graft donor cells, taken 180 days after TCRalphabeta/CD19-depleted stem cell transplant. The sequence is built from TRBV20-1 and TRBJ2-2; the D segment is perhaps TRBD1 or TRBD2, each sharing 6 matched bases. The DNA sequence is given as TGCAGTGCCCAGGAAGGGGGGAATACCGGGGAGCTGTTTTTT. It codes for CSAQEGGNTGELFF.